The 13 T cell receptor beta chains given below trace back to one sample, sequenced in a study of early T cells in non-severe SARS-CoV-2 infection. From the 5' RACE reads, TCRdb called clonotypes with MiXCR, one entry per CDR3 protein. In the table there are 57,000 or so distinct CDR3 sequences, 12% of which are singletons. The sequencing here drew on whole blood, taken at baseline. Receptors were obtained from an adult who was a healthcare worker with PCR-confirmed SARS-CoV-2 infection or an uninfected control (not recorded which). The donor label of this sample is uncertain.

J is TRBJ2-6 and V is TRBV19; 11 bases line up with TRBD1. The V segment lost 6 bases and the J segment 0 bases; nucleotides outside the gene matches: 7. Per the germline V gene, CDR1 is LNHDA and CDR2 is SQIVND (reference sequence). CDR3 length equals 18 residues. This CDR3 is CASRLTGTGGSGANVLTF. The CDR3, as DNA: TGTGCCAGTAGATTAACCGGGACAGGGGGCTCTGGGGCCAACGTCCTGACTTTC. The variable domain in full, completed from reference TRBV19 and TRBJ2-6, reads DGGITQSPKYLFRKEGQNVTLSCEQNLNHDAMYWYRQDPGQGLRLIYYSQIVNDFQKGDIAEGYSVSREKKESFPLTVTSAQKNPTAFYLCASRLTGTGGSGANVLTFGAGSRLTVL.

This clonotype was found many times. The rearrangement joins TRBV13 to TRBJ2-1, with D tentatively TRBD2 (7 bases). The CDR3 has 15 residues. V was cut by 7 bases and J by 0 bases, with 13 bases left in between. From germline, CDR1 is PRHDT and CDR2 FYEKMQ (reference sequence). The DNA of the CDR3 is TGTGCCAGCACAGAGGGGGGGAGCTCCTACAATGAGCAGTTCTTC. Translation gives CASTEGGSSYNEQFF.

In this sample, this clonotype turned up a few times. This chain uses TRBV30 with TRBJ2-5; D perhaps matches TRBD2 (8 bases). This CDR3 comprises 14 residues. The V end lost 2 bases, the J end lost 7 bases, and 17 bases lay between the germline ends. Germline CDR1 reads GTSNPN; CDR2 reads SVGIG (reference sequence). The CDR3 sequence: CAWSTGGGYATQYF. DNA of the CDR3: TGTGCCTGGAGTACGGGAGGGGGCTATGCGACCCAGTACTTC.

V gene TRBV12-3 or TRBV12-4 combines with J gene TRBJ1-1; the D gene is possibly TRBD1 (6 bases). The CDR3 extends over 14 amino acids. Trimming took off 7 bases at V and 0 bases at J, with 12 bases between the two ends. Here the CDR3 DNA reads TGTGCCAGCACCACCCCAGGGGTGAACACTGAAGCTTTCTTT. This encodes CASTTPGVNTEAFF.

This clonotype was seen only once. This rearrangement joins TRBV20-1 to TRBJ2-5, with 12 bases lining up with TRBD2. V was pared by 6 bases and J by 1 base, with 9 bases of the junction left unmatched. Per germline, CDR1 DFQATT and CDR2 SNEGSKA (reference sequence). The CDR3 extends over 16 amino acids. The CDR3 DNA reads TGCAGTGCGGAAGGACTAGCGGGGATGCCCCAAGAGACCCAGTACTTC. Its translation: CSAEGLAGMPQETQYF.

The gene calls are TRBV11-2 and TRBJ2-1; D may be TRBD2 (5 bases). This CDR3 is 14 amino acids long. Between the trimmed V and J ends, which lost 5 bases and 6 bases, there was a span of 14 bases. Looked up from germline, CDR1 is SGHAT and CDR2 is FQNNGV. This CDR3 reads CASSSGLSANEQFF. The CDR3 coding sequence is TGTGCCAGCAGCAGCGGACTGTCGGCCAATGAGCAGTTCTTC.

The chain employs TRBV20-1 and TRBJ2-1, with 10 bases matching TRBD2. The CDR3 runs to 14 residues. CDR1 is DFQATT, CDR2 SNEGSKA, per germline (reference sequence). V trimming: 0 bases; J trimming: 4 bases; junction bases outside the gene matches: 0. CDR3: CSARDSGGYNEQFF. In nucleotides, the CDR3 is TGCAGTGCTAGAGATAGCGGGGGGTACAATGAGCAGTTCTTC.

This clonotype occurred a few times. This chain connects TRBV7-2 to TRBJ1-6; 8 bases fit TRBD1. CDR1 is SGHTA and CDR2 is FQGNSA in the germline V gene. The CDR3 is 14 residues long. V gave up 5 bases and J gave up 8 bases; unmatched junction bases: 5. In DNA, the CDR3 is TGTGCCAGCAGCCATACAGGGGGGGATTCACCCCTCCACTTT. Translating gives CASSHTGGDSPLHF.

This clonotype was seen a handful of times. V is TRBV21-1 and J is TRBJ2-3; TRBD1, the table's D call, lacks a check against the DNA. TRBV21-1 is tagged as a pseudogene. This CDR3 has 15 amino acids. CDR3 nucleotide sequence: TGTGCAACAACCGGGGCAGCAAAAGGCACAGATACGCAGTATTTT. Its protein product is CATTGAAKGTDTQYF.

V usage is TRBV7-2 and J usage is TRBJ2-5; no firm D call. CDR1 and CDR2 from the germline V gene are SGHTA and FQGNSA. V was pared by 5 bases and J by 2 bases, with 9 bases between. This CDR3 is 13 amino acids long. The CDR3 sequence: CASSPTMQETQYF. DNA for the CDR3: TGTGCCAGCAGCCCTACGATGCAAGAGACCCAGTACTTC.

The chain employs TRBV5-1 and TRBJ2-5, with a possible D match to TRBD1 (5 bases). CDR1 SGHRS and CDR2 YFSETQ come from the germline V gene. Trimming shortened V by 2 bases and J by 5 bases, and 13 bases separated the two germline ends. The CDR3 runs to 14 residues. DNA for the CDR3: TGCGCCAGCAGCTTATCCCAGGGTCGTGAGACCCAGTACTTC. It translates to CASSLSQGRETQYF.

The chain has TRBV2 and TRBJ1-3, with a tentative D call TRBD1 (6 bases). The CDR3 has 16 amino acids. CDR1 is SNHLY and CDR2 is FYNNEI in the germline V gene. V lost 8 bases to trimming and J lost 0 bases, with 17 bases between them. The CDR3 here is CASGHGGPISGNTIYF. CDR3 bases: TGTGCCAGCGGTCATGGGGGGCCGATCTCTGGAAACACCATATATTTT.

This clonotype appeared many times. The chain carries TRBV7-3 and TRBJ2-1, with 9 bases that match TRBD2. Germline trimming cut 4 bases from V and 5 bases from J; bases unmatched to any gene: 3. CDR1 and CDR2 from the germline V gene are SGHTA and FQGTGA. The CDR3 is 14 amino acids. The CDR3 DNA sequence: TGTGCCAGCAGCTCTAGCGGGGTGCACAATGAGCAGTTCTTC. This encodes CASSSSGVHNEQFF.